This record looks at one T cell receptor beta chain sequence and its context. It has no known antigen specificity. Nothing much larger sits one base from this clone, and base qualities are not available. These data are taken from a study of T-cell reconstitution after alpha-beta-depleted transplantation in children (dated by TCRdb to between 2015 and 2016). In the study overall: Using TCR repertoire profiling, the study followed T-cell immune reconstitution in a quantitative way in children after TCRalphabeta/CD19-depleted allogeneic hematopoietic cell transplantation.

V and J are truncated by 0 bases and 6 bases respectively, leaving an intervening sequence of 9 bases. From a lookup of the germline V gene, CDR1 and CDR2 are SGHTA and FQGNSA. The CDR3 runs 13 amino acids, cysteine and phenylalanine included. Solely the CDR3 DNA is kept, with 39 bases framed from the first base. The receptor library was made with PCR. The reads were generated on an Illumina HiSeq 2500. TCR library preparation used molecular barcoding, with unique molecular identifiers applied to normalize quantification of the TCRbeta repertoire. Using fastp trimming at Q25 and MiXCR clonotype assembly, TCRdb reanalyzed the public sequencing data and kept in-frame beta chains. For every CDR3 protein sequence, its rows merge into one entry that carries the most common genes and DNA. Across this sample there are roughly 300,000 distinct CDR3 sequences, with 9.9% seen only once. Roughly a tenth of the sample belongs to the ten largest clones.

The chain is encoded by TRBV7-2 joined to TRBJ2-7, and perhaps TRBD2 as D gene, on 6 matching bases. The receptor was isolated from a human donor who donated a stem cell graft to a child with SCID. Sequenced material: PBMCs from the stem cell graft donor, taken from the stem cell graft. The CDR3 corresponds to CASSLAGGVEQYF. The nucleotides read TGTGCCAGCAGCTTAGCGGGCGGGGTCGAGCAGTACTTC.